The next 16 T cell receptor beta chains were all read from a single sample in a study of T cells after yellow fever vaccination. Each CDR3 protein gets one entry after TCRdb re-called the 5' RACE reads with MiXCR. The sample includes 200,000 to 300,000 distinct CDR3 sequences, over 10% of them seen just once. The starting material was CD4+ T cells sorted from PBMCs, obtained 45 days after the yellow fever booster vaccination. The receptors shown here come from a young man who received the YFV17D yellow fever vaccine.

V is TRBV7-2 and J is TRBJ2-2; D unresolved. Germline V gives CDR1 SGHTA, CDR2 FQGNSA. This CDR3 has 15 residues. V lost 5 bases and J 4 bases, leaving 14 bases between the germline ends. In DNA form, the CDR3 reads TGTGCCAGCAGCCCGGTATGGGGTGGCACCGGGGAGCTGTTTTTT. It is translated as CASSPVWGGTGELFF.

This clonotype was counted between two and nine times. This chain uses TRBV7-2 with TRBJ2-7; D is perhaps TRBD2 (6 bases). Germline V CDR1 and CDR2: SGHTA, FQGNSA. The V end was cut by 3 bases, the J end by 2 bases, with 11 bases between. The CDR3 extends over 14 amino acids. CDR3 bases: TGTGCCAGCAGCTTTAGCGGACTTCCCTACGAGCAGTACTTC. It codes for CASSFSGLPYEQYF.

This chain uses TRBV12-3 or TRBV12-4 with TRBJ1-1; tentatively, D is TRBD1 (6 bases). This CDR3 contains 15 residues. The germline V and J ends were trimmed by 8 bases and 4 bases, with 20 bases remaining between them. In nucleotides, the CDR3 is TGTGCCAGCGTTGGGAGGGGTTTAGGGGGCACTGAAGCTTTCTTT. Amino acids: CASVGRGLGGTEAFF.

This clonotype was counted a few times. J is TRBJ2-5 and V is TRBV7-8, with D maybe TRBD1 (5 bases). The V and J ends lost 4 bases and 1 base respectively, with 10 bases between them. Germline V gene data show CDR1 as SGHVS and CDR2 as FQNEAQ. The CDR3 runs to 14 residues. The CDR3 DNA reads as TGTGCCAGCAGCTATCAGGGTAGCCAAGAGACCCAGTACTTC. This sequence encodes CASSYQGSQETQYF.

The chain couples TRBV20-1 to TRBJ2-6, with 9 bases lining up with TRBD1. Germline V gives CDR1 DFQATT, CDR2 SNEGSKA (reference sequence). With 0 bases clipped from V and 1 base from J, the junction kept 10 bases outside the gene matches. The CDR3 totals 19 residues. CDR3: CSARDLGQGLWSGANVLTF. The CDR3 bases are TGCAGTGCTAGAGATCTCGGACAGGGGCTCTGGTCTGGGGCCAACGTCCTGACTTTC.

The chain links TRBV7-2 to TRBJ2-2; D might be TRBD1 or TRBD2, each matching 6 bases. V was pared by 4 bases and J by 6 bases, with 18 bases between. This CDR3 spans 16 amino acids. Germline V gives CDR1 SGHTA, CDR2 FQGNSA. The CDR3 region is CASSSRTVLAAGELFF. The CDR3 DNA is TGTGCCAGCAGCTCTAGGACAGTCTTAGCGGCCGGGGAGCTGTTTTTT.

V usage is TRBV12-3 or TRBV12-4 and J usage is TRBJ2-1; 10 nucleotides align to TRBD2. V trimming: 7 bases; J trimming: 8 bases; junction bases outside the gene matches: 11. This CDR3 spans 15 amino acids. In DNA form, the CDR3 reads TGTGCCAGCATCCCAGCGGGAGGGCCGAGGGATGAGCAGTTCTTC. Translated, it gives CASIPAGGPRDEQFF.

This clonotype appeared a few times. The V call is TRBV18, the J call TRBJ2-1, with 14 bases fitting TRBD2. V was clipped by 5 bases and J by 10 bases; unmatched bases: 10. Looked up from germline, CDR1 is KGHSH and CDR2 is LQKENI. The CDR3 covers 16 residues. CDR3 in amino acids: CASSSTGTSGSGEQFF. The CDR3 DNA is TGTGCCAGCTCATCTACCGGGACTAGCGGGAGTGGAGAGCAGTTCTTC.

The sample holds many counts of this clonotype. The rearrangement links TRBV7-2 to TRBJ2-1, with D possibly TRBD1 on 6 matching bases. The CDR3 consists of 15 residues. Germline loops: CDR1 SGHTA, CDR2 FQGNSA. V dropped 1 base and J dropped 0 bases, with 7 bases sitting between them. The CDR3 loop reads CASSLVGGSYNEQFF. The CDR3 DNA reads TGTGCCAGCAGCTTAGTAGGGGGCTCCTACAATGAGCAGTTCTTC. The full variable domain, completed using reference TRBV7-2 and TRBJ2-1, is GAGVSQSPSNKVTEKGKDVELRCDPISGHTALYWYRQSLGQGLEFLIYFQGNSAPDKSGLPSDRFSAERTGGSVSTLTIQRTQQEDSAVYLCASSLVGGSYNEQFFGPGTRLTVL.

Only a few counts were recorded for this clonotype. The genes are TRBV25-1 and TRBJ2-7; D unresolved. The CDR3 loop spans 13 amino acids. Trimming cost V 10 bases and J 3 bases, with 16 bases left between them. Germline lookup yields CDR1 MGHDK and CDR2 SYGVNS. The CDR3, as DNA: TGTGCCACCAGGCCTCAAGGCGGCTACGAGCAGTACTTC. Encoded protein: CATRPQGGYEQYF.

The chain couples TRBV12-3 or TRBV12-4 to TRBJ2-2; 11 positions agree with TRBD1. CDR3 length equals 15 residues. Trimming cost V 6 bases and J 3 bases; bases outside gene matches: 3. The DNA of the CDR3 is TGTGCCAGCAGGCCGGGACAGGGGGACACCGGGGAGCTGTTTTTT. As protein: CASRPGQGDTGELFF.

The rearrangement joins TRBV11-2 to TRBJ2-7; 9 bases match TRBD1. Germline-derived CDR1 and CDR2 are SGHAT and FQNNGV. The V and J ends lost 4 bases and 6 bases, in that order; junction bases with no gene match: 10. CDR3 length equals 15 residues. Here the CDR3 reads CASSSKGGQGREQYF. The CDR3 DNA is TGTGCCAGCAGCTCTAAGGGGGGACAGGGACGCGAGCAGTACTTC.

The CDR3 sequence: CASSLGTPKNGSPLHF. In DNA form, the CDR3 reads TGTGCCAGCAGCTTGGGGACACCTAAGAATGGGTCACCCCTCCACTTT. The rearrangement uses TRBV7-2 and TRBJ1-6; tentatively, D is TRBD1 (6 bases). The germline CDR1 and CDR2 sequences are SGHTA and FQGNSA. This CDR3 is 16 amino acids long. Trimming cost V 3 bases and J 10 bases, with 19 bases left between them. Full variable domain (outside the CDR3, taken from reference TRBV7-2 and TRBJ1-6): GAGVSQSPSNKVTEKGKDVELRCDPISGHTALYWYRQSLGQGLEFLIYFQGNSAPDKSGLPSDRFSAERTGGSVSTLTIQRTQQEDSAVYLCASSLGTPKNGSPLHFGNGTRLTVT.

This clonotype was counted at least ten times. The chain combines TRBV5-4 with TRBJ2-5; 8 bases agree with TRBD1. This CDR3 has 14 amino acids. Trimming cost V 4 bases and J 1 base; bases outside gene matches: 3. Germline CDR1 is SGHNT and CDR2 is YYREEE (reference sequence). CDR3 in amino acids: CASSRGQGQETQYF. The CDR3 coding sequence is TGTGCCAGCAGCCGCGGACAGGGCCAAGAGACCCAGTACTTC.

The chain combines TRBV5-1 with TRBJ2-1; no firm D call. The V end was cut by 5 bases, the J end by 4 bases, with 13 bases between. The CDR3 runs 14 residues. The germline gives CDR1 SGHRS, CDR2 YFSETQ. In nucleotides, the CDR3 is TGCGCCAGCAGATGGGCGAACACTTACAATGAGCAGTTCTTC. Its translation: CASRWANTYNEQFF.

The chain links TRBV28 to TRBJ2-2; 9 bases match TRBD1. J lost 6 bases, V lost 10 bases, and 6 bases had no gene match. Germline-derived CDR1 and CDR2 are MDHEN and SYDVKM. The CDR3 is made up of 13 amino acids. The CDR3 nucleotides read TGTGCCACCTGGGACAGGGATTCCGGGGAGCTGTTTTTT. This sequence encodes CATWDRDSGELFF.